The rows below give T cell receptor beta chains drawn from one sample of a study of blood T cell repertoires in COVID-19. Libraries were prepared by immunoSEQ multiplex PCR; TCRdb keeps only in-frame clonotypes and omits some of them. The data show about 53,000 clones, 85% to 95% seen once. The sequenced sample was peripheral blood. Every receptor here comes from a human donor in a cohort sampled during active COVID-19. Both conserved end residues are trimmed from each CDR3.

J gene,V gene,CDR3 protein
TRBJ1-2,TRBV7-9,ASSSSDWSIYGYT
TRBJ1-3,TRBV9,ASSGSGNTIY
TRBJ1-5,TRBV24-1,ATSDGQGIDQPQH
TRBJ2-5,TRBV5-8,ASSLGATGDPQETQY
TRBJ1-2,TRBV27,ASSLTHTYGYT
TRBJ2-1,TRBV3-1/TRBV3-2,ASSPRVINEQF
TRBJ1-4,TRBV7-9,ASSLVGEKLF
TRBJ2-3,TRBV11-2,ASSLGQGADTQY
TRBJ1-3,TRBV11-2,ASSLDRTTIY
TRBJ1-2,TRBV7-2,ASSIVGEGNYGYT
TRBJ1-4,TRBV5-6,ASSRGTGGADEKLF
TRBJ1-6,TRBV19,ASRATPGQSISPLH
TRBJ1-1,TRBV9,ASSVGASNTEAF
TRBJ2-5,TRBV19,ASKCGTWRDIQETQY
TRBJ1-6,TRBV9,ASSAEGRARYNSPLH
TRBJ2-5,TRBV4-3,ASSQDGPGGLETQY
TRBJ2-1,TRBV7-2,ASSLDSSYNEQF
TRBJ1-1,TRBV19,ASSTRVRTEAF
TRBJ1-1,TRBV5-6,ASSLGGRRAEAF
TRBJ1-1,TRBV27,ASYGAGQTNTEAF
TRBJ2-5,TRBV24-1,ATSDTGGGWETQY
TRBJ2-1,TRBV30,AWSPPGTRNNEQF
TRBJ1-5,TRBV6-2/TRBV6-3,ASSYGVRDRDTQPQH
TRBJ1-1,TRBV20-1,SASRDMDTEAF
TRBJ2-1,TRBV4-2,ASSQEAGALAYNEQF
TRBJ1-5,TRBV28,ASRGGTVIMPQH
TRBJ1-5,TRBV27,ASRKGGSNQPQH
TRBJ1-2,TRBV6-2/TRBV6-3,ASSSPAVRDWSYGYT
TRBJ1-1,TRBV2,AGGQGYAEAF
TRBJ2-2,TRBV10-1,ASSESKGQSFTGELF
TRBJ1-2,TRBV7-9,ASSVTGEPIYGYT
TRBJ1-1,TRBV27,ASSLSRTGTEAF
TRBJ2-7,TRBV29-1,SVESGYEQY
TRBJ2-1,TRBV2,ASSGWDRSYNEQF
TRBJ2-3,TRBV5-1,ASSAQGAASTDTQY
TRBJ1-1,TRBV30,AWSGLGGANTEAF
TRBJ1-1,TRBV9,ASSVAHNRLNTEAF
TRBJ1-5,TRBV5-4,ASSLVETYSNQPQH
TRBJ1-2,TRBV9,ASSAYRGSYGYT
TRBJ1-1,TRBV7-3,ASSLDRNTEAF
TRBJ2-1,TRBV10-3,AISELLNEQF
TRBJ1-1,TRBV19,ASRAGQGINTEAF
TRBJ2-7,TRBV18,ASSRAASTYEQY
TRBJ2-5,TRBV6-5,ASSPRTHETQY
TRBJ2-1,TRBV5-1,ASSFRGRDEQF